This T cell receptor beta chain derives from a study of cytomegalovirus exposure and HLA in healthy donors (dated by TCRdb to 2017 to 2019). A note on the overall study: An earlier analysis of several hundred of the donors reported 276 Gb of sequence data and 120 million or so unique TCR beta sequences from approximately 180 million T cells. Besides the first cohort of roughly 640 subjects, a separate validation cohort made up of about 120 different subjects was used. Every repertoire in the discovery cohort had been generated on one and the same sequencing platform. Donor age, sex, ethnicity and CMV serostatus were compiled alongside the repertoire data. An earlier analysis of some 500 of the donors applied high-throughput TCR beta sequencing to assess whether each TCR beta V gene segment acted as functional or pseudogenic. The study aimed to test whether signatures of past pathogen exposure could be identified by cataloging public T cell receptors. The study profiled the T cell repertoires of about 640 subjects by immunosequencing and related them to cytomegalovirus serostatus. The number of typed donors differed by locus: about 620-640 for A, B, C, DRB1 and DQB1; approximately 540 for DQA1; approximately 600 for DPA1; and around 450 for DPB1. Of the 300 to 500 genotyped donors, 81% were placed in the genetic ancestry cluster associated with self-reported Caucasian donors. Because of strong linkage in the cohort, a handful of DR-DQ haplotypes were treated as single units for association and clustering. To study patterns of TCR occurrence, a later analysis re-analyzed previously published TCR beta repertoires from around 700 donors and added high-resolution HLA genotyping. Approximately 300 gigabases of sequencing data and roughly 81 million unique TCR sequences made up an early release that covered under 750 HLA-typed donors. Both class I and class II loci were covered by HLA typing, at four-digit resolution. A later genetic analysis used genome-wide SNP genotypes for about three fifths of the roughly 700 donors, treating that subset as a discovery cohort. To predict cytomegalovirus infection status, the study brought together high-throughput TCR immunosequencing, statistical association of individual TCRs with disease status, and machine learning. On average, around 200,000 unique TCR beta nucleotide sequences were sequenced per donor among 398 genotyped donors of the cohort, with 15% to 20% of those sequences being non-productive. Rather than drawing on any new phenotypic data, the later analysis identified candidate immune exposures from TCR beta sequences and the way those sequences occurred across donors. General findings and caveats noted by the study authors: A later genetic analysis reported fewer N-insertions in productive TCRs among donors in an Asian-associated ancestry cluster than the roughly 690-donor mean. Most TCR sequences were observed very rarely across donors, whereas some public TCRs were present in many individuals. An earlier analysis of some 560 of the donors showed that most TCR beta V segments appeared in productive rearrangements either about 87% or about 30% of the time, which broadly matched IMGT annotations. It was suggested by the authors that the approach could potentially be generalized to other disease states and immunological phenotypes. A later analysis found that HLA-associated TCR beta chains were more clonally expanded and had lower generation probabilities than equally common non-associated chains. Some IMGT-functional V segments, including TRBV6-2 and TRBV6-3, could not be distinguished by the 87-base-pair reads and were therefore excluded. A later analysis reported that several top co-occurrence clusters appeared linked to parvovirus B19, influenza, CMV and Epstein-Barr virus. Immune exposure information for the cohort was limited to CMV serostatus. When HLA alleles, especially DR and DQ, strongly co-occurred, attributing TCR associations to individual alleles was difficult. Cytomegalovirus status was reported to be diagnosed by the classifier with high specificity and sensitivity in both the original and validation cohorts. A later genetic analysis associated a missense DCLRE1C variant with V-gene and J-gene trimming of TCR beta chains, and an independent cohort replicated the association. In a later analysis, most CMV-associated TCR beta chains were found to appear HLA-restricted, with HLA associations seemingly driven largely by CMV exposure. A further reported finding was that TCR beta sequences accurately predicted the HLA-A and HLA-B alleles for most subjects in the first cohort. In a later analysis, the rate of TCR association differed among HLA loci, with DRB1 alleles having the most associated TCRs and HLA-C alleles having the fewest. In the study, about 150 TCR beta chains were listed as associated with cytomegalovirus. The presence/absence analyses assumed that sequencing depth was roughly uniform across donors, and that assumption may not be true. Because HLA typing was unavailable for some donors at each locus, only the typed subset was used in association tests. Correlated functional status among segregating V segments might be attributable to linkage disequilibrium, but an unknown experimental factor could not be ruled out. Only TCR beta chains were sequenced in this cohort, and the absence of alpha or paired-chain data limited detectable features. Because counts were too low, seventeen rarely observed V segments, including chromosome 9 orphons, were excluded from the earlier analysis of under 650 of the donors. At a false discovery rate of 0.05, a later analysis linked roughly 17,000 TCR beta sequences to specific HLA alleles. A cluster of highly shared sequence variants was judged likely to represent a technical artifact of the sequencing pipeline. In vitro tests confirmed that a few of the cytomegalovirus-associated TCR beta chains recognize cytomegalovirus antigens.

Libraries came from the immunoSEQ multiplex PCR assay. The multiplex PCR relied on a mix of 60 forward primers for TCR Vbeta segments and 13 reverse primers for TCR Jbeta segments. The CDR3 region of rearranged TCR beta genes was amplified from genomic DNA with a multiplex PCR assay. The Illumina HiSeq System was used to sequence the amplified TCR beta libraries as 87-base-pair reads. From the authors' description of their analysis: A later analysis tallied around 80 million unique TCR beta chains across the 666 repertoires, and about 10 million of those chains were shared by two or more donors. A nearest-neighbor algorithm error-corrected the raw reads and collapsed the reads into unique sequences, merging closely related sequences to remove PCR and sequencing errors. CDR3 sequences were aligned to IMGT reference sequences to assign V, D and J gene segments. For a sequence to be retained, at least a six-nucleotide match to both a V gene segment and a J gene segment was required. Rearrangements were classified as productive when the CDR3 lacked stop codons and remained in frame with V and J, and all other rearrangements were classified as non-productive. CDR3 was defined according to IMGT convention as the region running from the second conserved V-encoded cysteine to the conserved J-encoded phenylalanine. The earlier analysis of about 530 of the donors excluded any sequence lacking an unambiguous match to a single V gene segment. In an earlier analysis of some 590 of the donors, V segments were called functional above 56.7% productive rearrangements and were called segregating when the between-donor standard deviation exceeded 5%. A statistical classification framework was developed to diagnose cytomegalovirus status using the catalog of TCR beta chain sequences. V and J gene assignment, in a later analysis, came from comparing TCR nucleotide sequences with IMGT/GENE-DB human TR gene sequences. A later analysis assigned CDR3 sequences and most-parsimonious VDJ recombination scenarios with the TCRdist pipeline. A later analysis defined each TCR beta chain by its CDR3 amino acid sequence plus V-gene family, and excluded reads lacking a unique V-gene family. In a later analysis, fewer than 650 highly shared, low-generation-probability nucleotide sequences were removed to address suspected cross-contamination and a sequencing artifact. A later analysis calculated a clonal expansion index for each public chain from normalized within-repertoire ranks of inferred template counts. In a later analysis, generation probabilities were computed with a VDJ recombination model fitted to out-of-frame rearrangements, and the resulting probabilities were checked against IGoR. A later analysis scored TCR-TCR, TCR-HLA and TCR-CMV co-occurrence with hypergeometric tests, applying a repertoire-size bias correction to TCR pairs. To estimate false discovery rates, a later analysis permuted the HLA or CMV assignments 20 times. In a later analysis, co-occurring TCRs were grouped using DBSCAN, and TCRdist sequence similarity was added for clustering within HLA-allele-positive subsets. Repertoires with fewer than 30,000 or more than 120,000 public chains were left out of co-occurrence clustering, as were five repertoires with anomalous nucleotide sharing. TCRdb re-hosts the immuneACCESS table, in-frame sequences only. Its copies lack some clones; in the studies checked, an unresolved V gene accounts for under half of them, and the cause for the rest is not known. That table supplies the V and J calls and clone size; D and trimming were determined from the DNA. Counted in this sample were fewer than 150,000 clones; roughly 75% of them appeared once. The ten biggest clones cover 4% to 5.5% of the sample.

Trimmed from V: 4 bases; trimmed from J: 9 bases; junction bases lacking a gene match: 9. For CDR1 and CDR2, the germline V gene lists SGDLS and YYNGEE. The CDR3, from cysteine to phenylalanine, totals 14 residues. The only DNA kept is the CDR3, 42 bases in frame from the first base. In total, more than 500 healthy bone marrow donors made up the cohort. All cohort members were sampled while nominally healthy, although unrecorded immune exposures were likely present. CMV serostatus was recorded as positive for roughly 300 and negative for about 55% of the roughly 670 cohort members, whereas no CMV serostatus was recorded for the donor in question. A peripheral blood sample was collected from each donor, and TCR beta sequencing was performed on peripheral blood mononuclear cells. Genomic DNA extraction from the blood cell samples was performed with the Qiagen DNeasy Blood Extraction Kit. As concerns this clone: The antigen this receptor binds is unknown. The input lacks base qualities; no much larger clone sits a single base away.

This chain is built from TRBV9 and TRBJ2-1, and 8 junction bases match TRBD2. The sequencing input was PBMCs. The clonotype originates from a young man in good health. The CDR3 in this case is CASSPSGTRGEQFF. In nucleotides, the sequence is TGTGCCAGCAGCCCCAGCGGGACTAGGGGTGAGCAGTTCTTC.